The clone carrying this T cell receptor (beta chain) was counted between two and nine times. The antigen is unknown. All gene names here are mouse names. The repertoire was sequenced with immunoSEQ multiplex PCR; TCRdb's copy has only in-frame clones and lacks some. There are 3,200 or so clones in the sample; around two fifths occur only once, and roughly 25% lies in the top ten. This record belongs to a study of tissue T cells after allogeneic stem cell transplantation. As for time point: mouse harvest day 14 after allogeneic transplant. Mouse grafts combined 10^7 T-cell-depleted bone marrow cells with 10^6 splenic CD5+ T cells. Mice had MHC-mismatched B6 into BALB/c GVHD, sampled day 7 or 14. Overall study results and limits: Sampling depth was limited, and the cohort was small and clinically varied.

The source material was gut tissue. This clonotype originated in a female BALB/c mouse given C57BL/6 T cells with graft-versus-host disease after an allogeneic hematopoietic cell transplant.

The sequenced part of the CDR3 DNA is TGTGCCAGCAGCTTTACTGGGCCCTCCTATGAACAGTAC. It encodes CASSFTGPSYEQY. The CDR3, in full, reads CASSFTGPSYEQYF. This chain connects TRBV3 to TRBJ2-7, with D perhaps TRBD2 (6 bases). The CDR3 goes on 1 residue after the read ends, and that part is filled in from the germline J gene. This CDR3 has 14 amino acids. V was shortened by 3 bases and J by 0 bases, with 9 bases between the two germline ends. Germline V gives CDR1 SNHLY, CDR2 FYNGKV (reference sequence).